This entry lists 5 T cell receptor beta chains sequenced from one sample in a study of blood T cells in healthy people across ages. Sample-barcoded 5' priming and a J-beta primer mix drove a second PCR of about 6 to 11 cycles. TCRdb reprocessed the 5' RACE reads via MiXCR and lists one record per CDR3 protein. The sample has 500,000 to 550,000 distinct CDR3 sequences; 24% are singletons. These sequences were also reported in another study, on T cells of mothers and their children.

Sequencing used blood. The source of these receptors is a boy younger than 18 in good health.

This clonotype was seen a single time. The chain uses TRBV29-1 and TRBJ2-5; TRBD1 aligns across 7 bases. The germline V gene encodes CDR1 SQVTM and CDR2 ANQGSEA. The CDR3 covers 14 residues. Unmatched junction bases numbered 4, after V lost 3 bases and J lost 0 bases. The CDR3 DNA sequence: TGCAGCGTTGACCCCAGGGGGTACCAAGAGACCCAGTACTTC. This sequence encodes CSVDPRGYQETQYF.

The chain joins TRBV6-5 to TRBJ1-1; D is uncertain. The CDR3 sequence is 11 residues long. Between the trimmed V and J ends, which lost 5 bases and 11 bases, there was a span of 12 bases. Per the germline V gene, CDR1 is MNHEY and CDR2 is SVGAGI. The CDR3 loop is CASSNRVTAFF. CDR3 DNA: TGTGCCAGCAGTAATCGGGTTACGGCTTTCTTT.

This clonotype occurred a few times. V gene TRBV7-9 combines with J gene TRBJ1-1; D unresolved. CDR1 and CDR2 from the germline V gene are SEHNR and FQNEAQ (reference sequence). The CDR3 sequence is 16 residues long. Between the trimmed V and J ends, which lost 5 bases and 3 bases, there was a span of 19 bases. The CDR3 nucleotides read TGTGCCAGCAGCCCTCATTGGCTACCGACGGACACTGAAGCTTTCTTT. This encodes CASSPHWLPTDTEAFF.

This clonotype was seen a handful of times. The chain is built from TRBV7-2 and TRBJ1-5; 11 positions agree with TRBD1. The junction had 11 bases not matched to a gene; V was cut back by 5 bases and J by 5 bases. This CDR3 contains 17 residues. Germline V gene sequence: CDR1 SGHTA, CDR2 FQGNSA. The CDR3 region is CASSPPLVGQGDQPQHF. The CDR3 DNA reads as TGTGCCAGCAGCCCCCCCCTTGTGGGACAGGGGGATCAGCCCCAGCATTTT.

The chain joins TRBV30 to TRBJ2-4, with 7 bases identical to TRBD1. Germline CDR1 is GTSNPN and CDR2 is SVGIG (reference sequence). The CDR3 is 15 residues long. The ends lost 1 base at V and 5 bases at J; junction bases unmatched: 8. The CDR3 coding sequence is TGTGCCTGGAGTGGACAGGGTATTTTCGAAAACATTCAGTACTTC. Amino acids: CAWSGQGIFENIQYF.